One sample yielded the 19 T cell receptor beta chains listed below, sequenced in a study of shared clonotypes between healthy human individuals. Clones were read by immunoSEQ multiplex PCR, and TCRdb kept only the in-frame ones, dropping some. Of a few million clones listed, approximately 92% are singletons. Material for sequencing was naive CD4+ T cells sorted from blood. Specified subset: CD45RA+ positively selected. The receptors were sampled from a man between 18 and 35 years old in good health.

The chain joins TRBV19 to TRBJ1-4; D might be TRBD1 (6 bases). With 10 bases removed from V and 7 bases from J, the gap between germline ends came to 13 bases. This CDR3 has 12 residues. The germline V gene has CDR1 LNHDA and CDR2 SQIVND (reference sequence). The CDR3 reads CANLDRGEKLFF. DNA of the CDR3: TGTGCCAACCTGGACAGAGGTGAAAAACTGTTTTTT.

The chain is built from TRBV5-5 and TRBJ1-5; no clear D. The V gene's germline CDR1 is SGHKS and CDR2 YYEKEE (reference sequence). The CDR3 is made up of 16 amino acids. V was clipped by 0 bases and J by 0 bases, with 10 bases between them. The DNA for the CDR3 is TGTGCCAGCAGCTTGGGTGCGGGTTATAGCAATCAGCCCCAGCATTTT. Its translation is CASSLGAGYSNQPQHF.

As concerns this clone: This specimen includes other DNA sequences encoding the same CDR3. In DNA form, the CDR3 reads TGCGCCAGCAGCCAAGACAGGTGGCTGGAGCAGTACTTC. Protein sequence: CASSQDRWLEQYF. V gene TRBV4-1 combines with J gene TRBJ2-7; D uncertain. V lost 0 bases and J lost 7, with 10 bases in between. CDR1 is MGHRA and CDR2 is YSYEKL in the germline V gene. The CDR3 has 13 amino acids.

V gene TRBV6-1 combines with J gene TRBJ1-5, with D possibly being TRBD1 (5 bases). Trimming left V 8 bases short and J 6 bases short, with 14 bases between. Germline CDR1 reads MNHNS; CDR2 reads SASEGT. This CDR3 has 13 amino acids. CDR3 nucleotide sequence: TGTGCCAGCCGGGCGGCAGGGTTTCAGCCCCAGCATTTT. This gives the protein CASRAAGFQPQHF.

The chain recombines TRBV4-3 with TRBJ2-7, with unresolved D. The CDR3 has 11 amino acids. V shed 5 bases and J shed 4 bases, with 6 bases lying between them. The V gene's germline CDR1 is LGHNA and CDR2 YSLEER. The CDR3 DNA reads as TGCGCCAGCAGCGGAAAATACGAGCAGTACTTC. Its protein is CASSGKYEQYF.

The CDR3 is CASSQGGPTGELFF. The CDR3 nucleotides read TGCGCCAGCAGCCAGGGGGGGCCCACCGGGGAGCTGTTTTTT. The J gene is TRBJ2-2, the V gene TRBV5-1; D might be TRBD1 or TRBD2, each matching 7 bases. The ends were cut back, 4 bases at V and 4 bases at J, with 11 bases in the middle. The CDR3 sequence is 14 residues long. CDR1 and CDR2 (germline): SGHRS, YFSETQ.

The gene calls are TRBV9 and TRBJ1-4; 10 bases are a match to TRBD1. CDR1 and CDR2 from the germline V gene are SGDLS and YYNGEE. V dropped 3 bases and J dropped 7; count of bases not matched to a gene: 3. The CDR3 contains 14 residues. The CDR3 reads CASSGQGAGEKLFF. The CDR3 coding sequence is TGTGCCAGCAGCGGACAGGGGGCAGGTGAAAAACTGTTTTTT. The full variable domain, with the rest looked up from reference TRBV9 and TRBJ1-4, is DSGVTQTPKHLITATGQRVTLRCSPRSGDLSVYWYQQSLDQGLQFLIQYYNGEERAKGNILERFSAQQFPDLHSELNLSSLELGDSALYFCASSGQGAGEKLFFGSGTQLSVL.

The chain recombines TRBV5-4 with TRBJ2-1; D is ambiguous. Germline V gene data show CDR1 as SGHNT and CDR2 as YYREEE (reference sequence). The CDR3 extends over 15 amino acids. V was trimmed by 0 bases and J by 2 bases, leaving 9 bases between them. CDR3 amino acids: CASSLGPATYNEQFF. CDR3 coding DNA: TGTGCCAGCAGCTTGGGGCCCGCGACCTACAATGAGCAGTTCTTC.

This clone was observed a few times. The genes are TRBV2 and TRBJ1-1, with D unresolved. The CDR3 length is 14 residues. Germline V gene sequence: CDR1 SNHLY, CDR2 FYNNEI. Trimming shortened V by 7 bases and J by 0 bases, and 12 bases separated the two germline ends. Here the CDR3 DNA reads TGTGCCAGCATCAACACGTTTTTGAACACTGAAGCTTTCTTT. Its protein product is CASINTFLNTEAFF.

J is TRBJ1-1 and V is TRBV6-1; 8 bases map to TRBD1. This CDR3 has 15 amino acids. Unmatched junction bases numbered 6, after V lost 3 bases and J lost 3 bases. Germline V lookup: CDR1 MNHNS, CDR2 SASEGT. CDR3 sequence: CASSDQGARDTEAFF. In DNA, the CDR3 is TGTGCCAGCAGTGATCAGGGGGCGCGGGACACTGAAGCTTTCTTT.

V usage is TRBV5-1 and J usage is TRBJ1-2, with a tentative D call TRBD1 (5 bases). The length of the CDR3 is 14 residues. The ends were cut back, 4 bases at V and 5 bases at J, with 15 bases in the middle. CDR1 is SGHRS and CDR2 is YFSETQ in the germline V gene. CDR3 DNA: TGCGCCAGCAGCATCGGGACGGAATCATATGGCTACACCTTC. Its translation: CASSIGTESYGYTF.

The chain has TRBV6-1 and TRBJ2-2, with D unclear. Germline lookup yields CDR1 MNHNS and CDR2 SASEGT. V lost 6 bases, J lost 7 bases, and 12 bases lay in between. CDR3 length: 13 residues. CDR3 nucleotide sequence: TGTGCCAGCAGAGGCCGCTTTCTCGGGGAGCTGTTTTTT. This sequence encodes CASRGRFLGELFF.

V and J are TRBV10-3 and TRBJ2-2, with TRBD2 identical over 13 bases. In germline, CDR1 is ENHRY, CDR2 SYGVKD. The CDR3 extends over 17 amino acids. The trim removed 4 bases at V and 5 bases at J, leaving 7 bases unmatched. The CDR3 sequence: CAISGTSGGTGTGELFF. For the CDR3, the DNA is TGTGCCATCAGTGGGACTAGCGGGGGAACGGGGACCGGGGAGCTGTTTTTT.

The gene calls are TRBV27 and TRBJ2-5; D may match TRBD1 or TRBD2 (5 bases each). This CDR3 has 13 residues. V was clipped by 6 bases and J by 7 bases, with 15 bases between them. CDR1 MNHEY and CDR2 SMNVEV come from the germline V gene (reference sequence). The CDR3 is CASSWGTRGTQYF. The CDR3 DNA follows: TGTGCCAGCAGCTGGGGGACGAGGGGGACCCAGTACTTC.

For the CDR3, the DNA is TGTGCCAGTAGGCCGGGACCGCAGAACACTGAAGCTTTCTTT. Residues: CASRPGPQNTEAFF. V gene TRBV19 combines with J gene TRBJ1-1; tentative D call: TRBD1 (5 bases). Germline loops: CDR1 LNHDA, CDR2 SQIVND (reference sequence). The CDR3 totals 14 residues. V gave up 6 bases and J gave up 1 base, with 12 bases separating them.

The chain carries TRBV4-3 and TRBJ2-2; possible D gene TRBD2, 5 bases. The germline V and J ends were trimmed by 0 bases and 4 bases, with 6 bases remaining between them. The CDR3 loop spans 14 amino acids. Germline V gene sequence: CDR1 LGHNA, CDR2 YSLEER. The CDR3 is CASSQDEGTGELFF. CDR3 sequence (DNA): TGCGCCAGCAGCCAAGATGAGGGCACCGGGGAGCTGTTTTTT.

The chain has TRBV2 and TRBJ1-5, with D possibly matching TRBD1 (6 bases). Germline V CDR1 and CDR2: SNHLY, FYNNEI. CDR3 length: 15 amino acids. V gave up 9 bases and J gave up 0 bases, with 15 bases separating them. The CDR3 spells CASSQGLASNQPQHF. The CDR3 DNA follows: TGTGCCAGTTCCCAGGGGTTGGCTAGCAATCAGCCCCAGCATTTT.

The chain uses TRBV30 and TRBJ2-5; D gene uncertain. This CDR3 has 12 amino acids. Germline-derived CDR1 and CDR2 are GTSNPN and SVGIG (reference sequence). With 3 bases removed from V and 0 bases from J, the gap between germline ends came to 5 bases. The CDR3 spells CAWRANQETQYF. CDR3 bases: TGTGCCTGGAGAGCGAACCAAGAGACCCAGTACTTC.

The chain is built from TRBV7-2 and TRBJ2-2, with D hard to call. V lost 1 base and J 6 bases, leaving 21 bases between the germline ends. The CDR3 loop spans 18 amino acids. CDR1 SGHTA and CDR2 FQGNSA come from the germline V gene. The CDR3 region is CASSLESFGPHRPGELFF. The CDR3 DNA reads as TGTGCCAGCAGCTTAGAATCTTTTGGACCCCACCGACCCGGGGAGCTGTTTTTT. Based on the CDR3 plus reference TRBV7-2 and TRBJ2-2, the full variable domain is GAGVSQSPSNKVTEKGKDVELRCDPISGHTALYWYRQSLGQGLEFLIYFQGNSAPDKSGLPSDRFSAERTGGSVSTLTIQRTQQEDSAVYLCASSLESFGPHRPGELFFGEGSRLTVL.